The clone carrying this TCR beta chain has ten or more counts. Unique molecular identifiers were incorporated into the prepared TCRbeta library. MiXCR, run by TCRdb on the PCR reads, gives a single entry per CDR3 protein. Of hundreds of thousands of distinct CDR3 sequences listed, roughly an eighth were seen once; the top ten hold over 5.5%. The CDR3 is 15 residues long. V was trimmed by 5 bases and J by 7 bases, leaving 18 bases between them. This entry comes from a study of T-cell reconstitution after alpha-beta-depleted transplantation in children. This clonotype was obtained from a human donor who donated a stem cell graft to a child with combined immunodeficiency. This chain connects TRBV12-3 or TRBV12-4 to TRBJ2-1; TRBD2 is a possible D gene (5 bases). The sequences come from PBMCs from the stem cell graft donor, collected from the stem cell graft. The CDR3 bases are TGTGCCAGCAGTCCCTCTTTCCTAGCTTTAAATGAGCAGTTCTTC. Residues: CASSPSFLALNEQFF.